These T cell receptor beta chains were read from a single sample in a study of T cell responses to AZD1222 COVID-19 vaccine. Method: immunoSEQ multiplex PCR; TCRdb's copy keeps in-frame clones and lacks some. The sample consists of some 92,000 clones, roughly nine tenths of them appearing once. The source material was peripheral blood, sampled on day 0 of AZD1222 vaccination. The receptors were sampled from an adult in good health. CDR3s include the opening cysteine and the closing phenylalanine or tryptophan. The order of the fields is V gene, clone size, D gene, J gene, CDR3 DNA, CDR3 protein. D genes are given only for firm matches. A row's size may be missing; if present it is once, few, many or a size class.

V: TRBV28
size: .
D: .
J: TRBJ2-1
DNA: TGTGCCAGCAGTGAACGGGGGGAGCAGTTCTTC
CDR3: CASSERGEQFF

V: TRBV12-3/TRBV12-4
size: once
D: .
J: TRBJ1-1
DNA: TGTGCCAGCACCCCGACAGGGAACACTGAAGCTTTCTTT
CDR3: CASTPTGNTEAFF

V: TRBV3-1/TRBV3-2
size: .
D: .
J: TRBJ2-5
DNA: TGTGCCAGCAGTCATTCTCAGGTACGGGAGACCCAGTACTTC
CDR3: CASSHSQVRETQYF

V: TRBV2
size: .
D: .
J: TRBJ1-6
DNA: TGTGCCAGCAGCCCCCGCCTGGGTTCACCCCTCCACTTT
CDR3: CASSPRLGSPLHF

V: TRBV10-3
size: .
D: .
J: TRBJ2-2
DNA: TGTGCCATAGAGTCCGGGGCTCTGGGCACCGGGGAGCTGTTTTTT
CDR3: CAIESGALGTGELFF

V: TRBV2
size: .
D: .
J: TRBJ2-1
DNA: TGTGCCAGCAGAGAACAGACCCTCTCCTACAATGAGCAGTTCTTC
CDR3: CASREQTLSYNEQFF

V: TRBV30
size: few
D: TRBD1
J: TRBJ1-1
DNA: TGTGCCTGGGACCCTACCGGGACAGGGCTGAACACTGAAGCTTTCTTT
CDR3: CAWDPTGTGLNTEAFF

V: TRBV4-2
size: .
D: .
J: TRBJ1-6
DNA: TGTGCCAGCAGCCAAGAGCGGACAGACCTGTCTCCCCTCCACTTT
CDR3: CASSQERTDLSPLHF

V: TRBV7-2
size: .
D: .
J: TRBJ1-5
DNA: TGTGCCAGCAGCTTAGTCGGAGGAATTAGCAATCAGCCCCAGCATTTT
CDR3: CASSLVGGISNQPQHF

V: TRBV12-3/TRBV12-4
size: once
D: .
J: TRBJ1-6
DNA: TGTGCCAGCAGGATCTCTAATTCACCCCTCCACTTT
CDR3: CASRISNSPLHF

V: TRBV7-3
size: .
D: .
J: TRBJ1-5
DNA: TGTGCCAGCAGCCCATACAGGGTAGAAGTGCCCCAGCATTTT
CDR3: CASSPYRVEVPQHF

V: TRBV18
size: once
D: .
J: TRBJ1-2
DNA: TGTGCCAGCTCACCATGGGAAACAACAGGGAAGGGTCTCGGCTACACCTTC
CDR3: CASSPWETTGKGLGYTF

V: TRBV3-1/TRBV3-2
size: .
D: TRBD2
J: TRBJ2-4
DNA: TGTGCCAGCAGCCAAGACCCTGCGGGAGGGGGCATTCAGTACTTC
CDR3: CASSQDPAGGGIQYF

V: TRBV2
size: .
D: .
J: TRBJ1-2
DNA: TGTGCCAGCAGCGAGACAGTGACCTCCTATGGCTACACCTTC
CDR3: CASSETVTSYGYTF

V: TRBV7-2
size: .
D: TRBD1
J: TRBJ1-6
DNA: TGTGCCAGCAGCCTAAACAGGGGAAAAATTTCACCCCTCCACTTT
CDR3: CASSLNRGKISPLHF

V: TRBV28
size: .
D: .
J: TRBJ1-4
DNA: TGTGCCAGCAGCCGTGGAACGACGGGGACTGAAAAACTGTTTTTT
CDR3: CASSRGTTGTEKLFF

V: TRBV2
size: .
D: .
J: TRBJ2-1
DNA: TGTGCCAGCAGTCCCCGAACTAGCCGGGAGCAGTTCTTC
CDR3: CASSPRTSREQFF

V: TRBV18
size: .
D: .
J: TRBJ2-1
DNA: TGTGCCAGCTCACCGGCCGGATCCTACAATGAGCAGTTCTTC
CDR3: CASSPAGSYNEQFF

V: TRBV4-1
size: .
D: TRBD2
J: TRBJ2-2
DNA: TGCGCCAGCAGCCAAGTTAGCGGGAGGGCCTTGAACACCGGGGAGCTGTTTTTT
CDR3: CASSQVSGRALNTGELFF

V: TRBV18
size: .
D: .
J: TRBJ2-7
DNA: TGTGCCAGCTCACCCACCCCCCCCTACGAGCAGTACTTC
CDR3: CASSPTPPYEQYF

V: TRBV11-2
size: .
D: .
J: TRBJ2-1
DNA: TGTGCCAGCAGTTCAAAGGGTGGGGCAGAGCAGTTCTTC
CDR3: CASSSKGGAEQFF

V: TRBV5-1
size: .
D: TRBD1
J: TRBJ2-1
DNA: TGCGCCAGCAGCTTGGTTGGGACAGGGGGCCGCAATGAGCAGTTCTTC
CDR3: CASSLVGTGGRNEQFF

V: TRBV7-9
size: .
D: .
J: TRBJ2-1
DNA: TGTGCCAGCAGCCCATTGACGGACAATGAGCAGTTCTTC
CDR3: CASSPLTDNEQFF

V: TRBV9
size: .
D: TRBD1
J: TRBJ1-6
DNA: TGTGCCAGCAGCGTAGTTCCCGGGACAGGGGTCCCTAATTCACCCCTCCACTTT
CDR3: CASSVVPGTGVPNSPLHF

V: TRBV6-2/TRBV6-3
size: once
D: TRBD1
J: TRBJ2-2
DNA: TGTGCCAGCAGTTGGGACAGGGGGCGTCCCACCGGGGAGCTGTTTTTT
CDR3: CASSWDRGRPTGELFF

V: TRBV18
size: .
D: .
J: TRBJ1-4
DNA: TGTGCCAGCTCTTCAGAGATAACTAATGAAAAACTGTTTTTT
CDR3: CASSSEITNEKLFF

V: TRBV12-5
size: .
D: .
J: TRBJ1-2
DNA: TGTGCTAGTGGTTTGCTTTACTCCGGCTACACCTTC
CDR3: CASGLLYSGYTF

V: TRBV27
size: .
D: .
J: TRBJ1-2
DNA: TGTGCCAGCAGCGAAGAGGGTCACTATGGCTACACCTTC
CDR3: CASSEEGHYGYTF

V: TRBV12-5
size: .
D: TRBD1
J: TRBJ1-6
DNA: TGTGCTAGTGGCCCAGGGGGCTGGAATTCACCCCTCCACTTT
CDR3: CASGPGGWNSPLHF

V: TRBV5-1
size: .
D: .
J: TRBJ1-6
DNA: TGCGCCAGCAGCCTACAGCCCCGGGAGACAGGATCACCCCTCCACTTT
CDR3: CASSLQPRETGSPLHF

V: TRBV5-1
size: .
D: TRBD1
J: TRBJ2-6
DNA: TGCGCCAGTGGACAGGGAGGTACTGGGGCCAACGTCCTGACTTTC
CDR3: CASGQGGTGANVLTF

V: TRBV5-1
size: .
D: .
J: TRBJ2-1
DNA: TGCGCCAGCAGAATCCACCTCGGACGGCCCGAGCAGTTCTTC
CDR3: CASRIHLGRPEQFF

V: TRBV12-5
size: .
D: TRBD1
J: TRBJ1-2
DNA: TGTGCTAGTGGTGTCCGCCGCGGGACAGGGGGACCTGGCTACACCTTC
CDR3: CASGVRRGTGGPGYTF

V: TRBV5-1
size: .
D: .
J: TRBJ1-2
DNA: TGCGCCAGTCAGATGACCGACAACTATGGCTACACCTTC
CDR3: CASQMTDNYGYTF

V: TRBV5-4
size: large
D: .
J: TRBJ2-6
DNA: TGTGCCAGCAGCTTGGGACAGCCCGCTGGGGCCAACGTCCTGACTTTC
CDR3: CASSLGQPAGANVLTF

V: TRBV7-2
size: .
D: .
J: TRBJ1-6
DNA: TGTGCCAGCAGCTTTCAATCACCCCTCCACTTT
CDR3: CASSFQSPLHF

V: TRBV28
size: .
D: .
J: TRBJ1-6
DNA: TGTGCCAGCAGAACATGGGGGAGGGGCACCTATAATTCACCCCTCCACTTT
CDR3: CASRTWGRGTYNSPLHF

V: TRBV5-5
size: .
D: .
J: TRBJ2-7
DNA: TGTGCCAGCAGCTTAAGCTTGGGGCCCGCGCAGTACTTC
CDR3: CASSLSLGPAQYF

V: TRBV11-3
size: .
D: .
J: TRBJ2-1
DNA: TGTGCCAGCAGCTCCTTCGAGGGAACCTACAATGAGCAGTTCTTC
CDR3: CASSSFEGTYNEQFF

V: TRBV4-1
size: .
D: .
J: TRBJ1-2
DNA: TGCGCCAGCAGCCGCGCCGCGTTGTCAGAGTATGGCTACACCTTC
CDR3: CASSRAALSEYGYTF

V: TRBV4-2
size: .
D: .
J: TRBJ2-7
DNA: TGTGCCAGCAGCCAAGAGGTAGAAGGGGGTACCCCCTACGAGCAGTACTTC
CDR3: CASSQEVEGGTPYEQYF

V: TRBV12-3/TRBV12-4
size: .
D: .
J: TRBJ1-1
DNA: TGTGCCAGCAACGGCCAGGGAGCTTTCTTT
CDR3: CASNGQGAFF

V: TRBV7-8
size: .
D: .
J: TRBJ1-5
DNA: TGTGCCAGCAGCTTAGGCGGCCTCATTGGCAATCAGCCCCAGCATTTT
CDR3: CASSLGGLIGNQPQHF

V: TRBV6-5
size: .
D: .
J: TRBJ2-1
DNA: TGTGCCAGTAGAGGTGTTTTTTTGAATGAGCAGTTCTTC
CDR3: CASRGVFLNEQFF

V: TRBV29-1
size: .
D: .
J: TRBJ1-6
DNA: TGCAGCGTTGAAGATCGGGTCGGTCAACCCCTCCACTTT
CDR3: CSVEDRVGQPLHF

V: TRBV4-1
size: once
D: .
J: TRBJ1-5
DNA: TGCGCCAGCAGCCTACAGGGTTGGGGTGATCAGCCCCAGCATTTT
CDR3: CASSLQGWGDQPQHF

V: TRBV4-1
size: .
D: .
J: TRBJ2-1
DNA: TGCGCCAGCAGCCAACTTAACGGCTACAATGAGCAGTTCTTC
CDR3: CASSQLNGYNEQFF

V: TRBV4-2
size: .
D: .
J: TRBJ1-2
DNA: TGTGCCAGCAGCCGGACGGCAGGGGAACGCTATGGCTACACCTTC
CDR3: CASSRTAGERYGYTF